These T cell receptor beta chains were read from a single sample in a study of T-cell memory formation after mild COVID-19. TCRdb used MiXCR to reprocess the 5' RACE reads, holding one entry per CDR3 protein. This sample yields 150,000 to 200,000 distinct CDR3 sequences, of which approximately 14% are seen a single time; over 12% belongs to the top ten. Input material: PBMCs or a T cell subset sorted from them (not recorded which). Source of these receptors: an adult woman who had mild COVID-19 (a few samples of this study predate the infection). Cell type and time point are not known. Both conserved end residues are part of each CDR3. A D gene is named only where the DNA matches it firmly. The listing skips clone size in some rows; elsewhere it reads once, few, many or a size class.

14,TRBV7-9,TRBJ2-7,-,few,CASIRYPGGGEQYF,TGTGCCAGCATCCGTTATCCCGGGGGCGGCGAGCAGTACTTC
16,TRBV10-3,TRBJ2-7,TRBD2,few,CAISESRAGGNYEQYF,TGTGCCATCAGTGAATCTCGAGCGGGGGGAAACTACGAGCAGTACTTC
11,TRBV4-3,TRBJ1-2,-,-,CASSQYHRYTF,TGCGCCAGCAGCCAATACCACCGCTACACCTTC
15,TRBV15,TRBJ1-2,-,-,CATSRDRLGNYGYTF,TGTGCCACCAGCAGAGACCGCCTGGGGAACTATGGCTACACCTTC
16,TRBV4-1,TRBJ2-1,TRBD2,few,CASSQDLAAVLNEQFF,TGCGCCAGCAGCCAAGACCTAGCGGCGGTACTCAATGAGCAGTTCTTC
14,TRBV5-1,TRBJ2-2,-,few,CASSTGTHTGELFF,TGCGCCAGCAGCACCGGGACTCACACCGGGGAGCTGTTTTTT
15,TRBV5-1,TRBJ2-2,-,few,CASSLATGVSGELFF,TGCGCCAGCAGCTTGGCCACAGGTGTGTCCGGGGAGCTGTTTTTT
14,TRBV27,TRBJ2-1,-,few,CASKGRSSYNEQFF,TGTGCCAGCAAAGGACGGAGCTCCTACAATGAGCAGTTCTTC
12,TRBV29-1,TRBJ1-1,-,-,CSAGQLNTEAFF,TGCAGCGCTGGACAGCTGAACACTGAAGCTTTCTTT
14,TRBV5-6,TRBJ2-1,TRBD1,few,CASSPGTGVNEQFF,TGTGCCAGCAGCCCGGGGACAGGGGTGAATGAGCAGTTCTTC
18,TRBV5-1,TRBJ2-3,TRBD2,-,CASSLDHPGLAGGNTQYF,TGCGCCAGCAGCTTGGACCATCCGGGACTAGCGGGGGGAAATACGCAGTATTTT
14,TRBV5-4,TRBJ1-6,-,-,CASSLDRAESPLHF,TGTGCCAGCAGCTTGGACAGGGCAGAATCACCCCTCCACTTT
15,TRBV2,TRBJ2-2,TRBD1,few,CASSEWTGDTGELFF,TGTGCCAGCAGTGAATGGACAGGGGACACCGGGGAGCTGTTTTTT
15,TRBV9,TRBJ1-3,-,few,CASSVVGGPKRALYF,TGTGCCAGCAGCGTAGTGGGGGGCCCCAAGAGGGCGTTATATTTT
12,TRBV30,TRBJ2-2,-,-,CAWSTGTGELFF,TGTGCCTGGAGTACAGGGACCGGGGAGCTGTTTTTT
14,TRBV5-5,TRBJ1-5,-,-,CASSYRDGNQPQHF,TGTGCCAGCAGCTACCGGGACGGAAATCAGCCCCAGCATTTT
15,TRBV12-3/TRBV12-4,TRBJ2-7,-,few,CASSLASQGSYEQYF,TGTGCCAGCAGTTTAGCAAGTCAGGGCAGCTACGAGCAGTACTTC
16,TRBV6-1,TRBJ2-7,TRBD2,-,CASSPRKSGGNYEQYF,TGTGCCAGCAGCCCAAGGAAGAGCGGGGGCAACTACGAGCAGTACTTC
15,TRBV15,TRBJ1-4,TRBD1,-,CATSARGQGYEKLFF,TGTGCCACCAGCGCTCGGGGACAGGGCTATGAAAAACTGTTTTTT
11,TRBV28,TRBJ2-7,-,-,CASSLYHEQYF,TGTGCCAGCAGTTTATACCACGAGCAGTACTTC
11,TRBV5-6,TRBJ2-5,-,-,CASEGIETQYF,TGTGCCAGCGAGGGGATCGAGACCCAGTACTTC
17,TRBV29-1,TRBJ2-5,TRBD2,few,CSAFTGLAGPSQETQYF,TGCAGCGCCTTCACGGGACTAGCGGGGCCCAGCCAAGAGACCCAGTACTTC
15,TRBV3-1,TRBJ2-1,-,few,CASSQALRQGMGQFF,TGTGCCAGCAGCCAAGCTCTACGCCAGGGGATGGGGCAGTTCTTC
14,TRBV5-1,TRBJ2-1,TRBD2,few,CASSQGLVSNEQFF,TGCGCCAGCAGCCAGGGACTAGTATCCAATGAGCAGTTCTTC
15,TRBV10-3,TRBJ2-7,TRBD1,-,CATEEGATLSYEQYF,TGTGCCACCGAAGAGGGGGCGACCCTCTCCTACGAGCAGTACTTC
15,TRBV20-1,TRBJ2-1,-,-,CSARVLTSPYNEQFF,TGCAGTGCTAGAGTTCTTACTAGTCCATACAATGAGCAGTTCTTC
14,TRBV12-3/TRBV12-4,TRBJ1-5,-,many,CASSLVEGDQPQHF,TGTGCCAGCAGTTTAGTTGAGGGCGATCAGCCCCAGCATTTT
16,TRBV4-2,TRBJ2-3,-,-,CASSQDRSGGPDTQYF,TGTGCCAGCAGCCAAGATAGGTCGGGGGGCCCAGATACGCAGTATTTT
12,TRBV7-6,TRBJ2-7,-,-,CASSHDGYEQYF,TGTGCCAGCAGCCACGACGGATACGAGCAGTACTTC
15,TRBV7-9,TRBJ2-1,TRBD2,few,CASSPPRRGGLEQFF,TGTGCCAGCAGCCCTCCCCGGCGGGGGGGCCTTGAGCAGTTCTTC
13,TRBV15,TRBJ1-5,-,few,CATSRISNQPQHF,TGTGCCACCAGCAGGATTAGCAATCAGCCCCAGCATTTT
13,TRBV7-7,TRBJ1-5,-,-,CASSSDIFAPQHF,TGTGCCAGCAGCTCAGACATTTTTGCGCCCCAGCATTTT
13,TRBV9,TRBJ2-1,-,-,CASSATNFNEQFF,TGTGCCAGCAGCGCCACGAACTTCAATGAGCAGTTCTTC
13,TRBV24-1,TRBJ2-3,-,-,CATSYSSTDTQYF,TGTGCCACCAGTTACTCTAGCACAGATACGCAGTATTTT
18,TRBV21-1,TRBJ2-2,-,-,CASSKKILRVANTGELFF,TGTGCCAGCAGCAAAAAGATCCTGAGGGTAGCGAACACCGGGGAGCTGTTTTTT
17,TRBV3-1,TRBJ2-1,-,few,CASSQVIGIQGGNEQFF,TGTGCCAGCAGCCAGGTTATAGGGATACAGGGAGGAAATGAGCAGTTCTTC
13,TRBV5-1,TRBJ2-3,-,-,CASSFTGEDTQYF,TGCGCCAGCAGCTTTACGGGAGAGGATACGCAGTATTTT
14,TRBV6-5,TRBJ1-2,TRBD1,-,CASSRDRVDYGYTF,TGTGCCAGCAGCCGGGACAGGGTGGACTATGGCTACACCTTC
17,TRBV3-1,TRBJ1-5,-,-,CASSQGILSDSNQPQHF,TGTGCCAGCAGCCAAGGGATATTATCTGATAGCAATCAGCCCCAGCATTTT
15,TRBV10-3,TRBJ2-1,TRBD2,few,CAIKVAGDSYNEQFF,TGTGCCATCAAGGTAGCGGGAGACTCCTACAATGAGCAGTTCTTC
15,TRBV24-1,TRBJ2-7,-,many,CATSASGSRSYEQYF,TGTGCCACCAGTGCATCAGGGTCCAGGTCCTACGAGCAGTACTTC
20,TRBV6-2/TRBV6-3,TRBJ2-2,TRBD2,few,CASNPRHPGLAGGTPGELFF,TGTGCCAGCAACCCGCGCCATCCGGGACTAGCGGGAGGGACTCCGGGGGAGCTGTTTTTT
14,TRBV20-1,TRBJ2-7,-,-,CSAPGSYPTYEQYF,TGCAGTGCACCGGGGAGTTACCCAACCTACGAGCAGTACTTC
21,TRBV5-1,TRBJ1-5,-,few,CASSLYLRSTELFAGNQPQHF,TGCGCCAGCAGCTTGTACTTAAGGTCTACAGAATTATTTGCTGGCAATCAGCCCCAGCATTTT
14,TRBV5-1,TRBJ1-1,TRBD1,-,CASRPGQGNTEAFF,TGCGCCAGCAGACCTGGACAGGGGAACACTGAAGCTTTCTTT
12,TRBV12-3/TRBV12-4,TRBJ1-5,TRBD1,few,CASTRTGEPQHF,TGTGCCAGCACCCGGACAGGTGAACCCCAGCATTTT
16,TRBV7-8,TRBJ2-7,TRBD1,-,CASSLEGRGTSYEQYF,TGTGCCAGCAGCTTAGAAGGCAGGGGGACCTCCTACGAGCAGTACTTC
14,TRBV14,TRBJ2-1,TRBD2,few,CASSKREIYNEQFF,TGTGCCAGCAGTAAGCGGGAGATCTACAATGAGCAGTTCTTC
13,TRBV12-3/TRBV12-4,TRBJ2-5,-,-,CASSGREEETQYF,TGTGCCAGCAGTGGGAGAGAAGAGGAGACCCAGTACTTC